This TCR beta chain was recorded in a study of T-cell reconstitution after alpha-beta-depleted transplantation in children. Findings and caveats of the study: The study reportedly traced alpha-beta T cells about two months after transplant to several hundred expanded graft clones. It was newly produced T cells that mostly accounted for T-cell counts and diversity one year after transplant.

This clonotype was seen repeatedly, ten times or more. Its cognate antigen is unknown. Preparation of the TCRbeta library involved a method that used unique molecular identifiers. A single record per CDR3 protein comes from TCRdb applying MiXCR to the PCR reads. This sample has fewer than 700,000 distinct CDR3 sequences, with around 13% found just once. This CDR3 contains 18 residues. The junction had 18 bases not matched to a gene; V was cut back by 6 bases and J by 4 bases. Germline CDR1 and CDR2: MDHEN and SYDVKM. The sequencing used PBMCs, mostly from graft donor cells, collected 360 days after TCRalphabeta/CD19-depleted stem cell transplant. The clonotype was recovered from a male patient aged 5 to 17 who had a stem cell transplant for acute myeloid leukemia, so the T cells may come from the graft donor. The chain employs TRBV28 and TRBJ2-5, with 9 bases lining up with TRBD2. CDR3 nucleotides: TGTGCCAGCAGCCTGGGGTGGAGCCTTAGCGGGAGTGGAGAGACCCAGTACTTC. Translation gives CASSLGWSLSGSGETQYF.